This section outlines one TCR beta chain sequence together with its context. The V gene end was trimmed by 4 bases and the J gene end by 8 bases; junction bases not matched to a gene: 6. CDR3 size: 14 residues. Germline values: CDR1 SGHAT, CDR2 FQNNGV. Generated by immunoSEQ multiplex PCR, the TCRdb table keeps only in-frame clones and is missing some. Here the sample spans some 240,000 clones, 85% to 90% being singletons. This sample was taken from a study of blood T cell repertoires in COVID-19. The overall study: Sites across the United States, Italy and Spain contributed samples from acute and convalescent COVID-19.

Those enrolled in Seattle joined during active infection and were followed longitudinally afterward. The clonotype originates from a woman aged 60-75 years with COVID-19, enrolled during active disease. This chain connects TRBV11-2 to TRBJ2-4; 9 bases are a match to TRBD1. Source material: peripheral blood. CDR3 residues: CASSSQGASDIQYF. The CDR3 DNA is TGTGCCAGCAGCTCACAGGGGGCCTCGGACATTCAGTACTTC.